This TCR beta chain was retrieved from a study of CD8 T cells in ankylosing spondylitis. The CDR3 spans 11 residues. Germline V CDR1 and CDR2: KGHSH, LQKENI. Trimming removed 3 bases at V and 6 bases at J, with 6 bases between. Quantitative barcoded 5'-RACE was used to prepare TCR beta libraries. TCRdb reprocessed the 5' RACE reads via MiXCR and lists one record per CDR3 protein. Of about 840,000 distinct CDR3 sequences in the sample, roughly 10% are singletons; the top ten hold 0.51%. Regarding this clonotype: Its antigen is unknown.

General study points: A motif in TCR beta, a set of 8 or 9 highly homologous variants, appeared characteristic of ankylosing spondylitis blood.

The sequencing input was blood, either unsorted or a sorted T cell fraction (not recorded which). This TCR was recovered from a male donor with ankylosing spondylitis. This chain connects TRBV18 to TRBJ2-7; the D is unclear. The CDR3 DNA reads as TGTGCCAGCTCACCGGCCATCGAGCAGTACTTC. This sequence encodes CASSPAIEQYF. The whole variable domain, remainder taken from reference TRBV18 and TRBJ2-7, is NAGVMQNPRHLVRRRGQEARLRCSPMKGHSHVYWYRQLPEEGLKFMVYLQKENIIDESGMPKERFSAEFPKEGPSILRIQQVVRGDSAAYFCASSPAIEQYFGPGTRLTVT.